What follows describes a single TCR beta chain. The data stem from a study of blood T cell repertoires in COVID-19. Trimming at V came to 0 bases and at J to 2 bases, leaving 0 bases not matched to a gene. This CDR3 is built from 15 residues. CDR1 and CDR2 from the germline V gene are SGDLS and YYNGEE. Produced via immunoSEQ multiplex PCR; TCRdb's table is partial and in-frame only. Of 250,000 or so clones listed, 75% to 90% were seen once; the top ten hold about 0.94%. Sequenced input: peripheral blood. The TCR was taken from a woman aged 40 to 50 who had recovered from COVID-19. The chain combines TRBV9 with TRBJ1-2; 11 bases are a match to TRBD1. Here the CDR3 DNA reads TGTGCCAGCAGCGTAGGGGACAGGGGGAACTATGGCTACACCTTC. This encodes CASSVGDRGNYGYTF.